The present entry profiles one T cell receptor (beta chain) with its context. This CDR3 comprises 16 residues. Per germline, CDR1 MNHNY and CDR2 SVGAGI (reference sequence). V trimming: 7 bases; J trimming: 5 bases; junction bases outside the gene matches: 13. These data belong to a study of cytomegalovirus exposure and HLA in healthy donors. 60 Vbeta and 13 Jbeta primers were used in PCR. Sequenced by immunoSEQ multiplex PCR; TCRdb stores in-frame clones only, minus some. This sample has about 240,000 clones, with 70% to 90% found just once. The chain links TRBV6-6 to TRBJ2-3; 9 bases are shared with TRBD2. The sample consisted of PBMCs. This TCR was recovered from a girl under 10 years old in good health and CMV-seronegative. Written as DNA, the CDR3 is TGTGCCAGCACCCGGCGGGCGGGAGGGCTCCAAGATACGCAGTATTTT. Amino acid sequence: CASTRRAGGLQDTQYF.